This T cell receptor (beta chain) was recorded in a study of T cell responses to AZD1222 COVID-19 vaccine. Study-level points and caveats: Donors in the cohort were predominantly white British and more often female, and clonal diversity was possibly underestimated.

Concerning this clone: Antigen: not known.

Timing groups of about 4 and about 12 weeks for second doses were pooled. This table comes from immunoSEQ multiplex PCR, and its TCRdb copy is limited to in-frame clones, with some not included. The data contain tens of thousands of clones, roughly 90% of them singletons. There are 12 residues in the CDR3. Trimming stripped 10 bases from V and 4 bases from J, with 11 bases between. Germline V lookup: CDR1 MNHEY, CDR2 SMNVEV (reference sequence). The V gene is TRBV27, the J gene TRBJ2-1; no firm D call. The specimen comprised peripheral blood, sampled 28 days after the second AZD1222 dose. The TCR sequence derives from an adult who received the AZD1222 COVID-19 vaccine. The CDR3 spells CATANEYNEQFF. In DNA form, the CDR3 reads TGTGCCACCGCAAACGAATACAATGAGCAGTTCTTC.